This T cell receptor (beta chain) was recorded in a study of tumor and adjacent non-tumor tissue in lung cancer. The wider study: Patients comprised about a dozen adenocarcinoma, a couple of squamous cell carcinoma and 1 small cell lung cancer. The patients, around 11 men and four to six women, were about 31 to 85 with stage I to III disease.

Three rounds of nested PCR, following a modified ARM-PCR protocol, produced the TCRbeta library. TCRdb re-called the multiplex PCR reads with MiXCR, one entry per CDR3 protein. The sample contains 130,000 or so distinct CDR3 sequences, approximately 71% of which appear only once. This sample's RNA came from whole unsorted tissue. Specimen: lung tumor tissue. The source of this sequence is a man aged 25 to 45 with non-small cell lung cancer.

This chain's CDR3 is CNVRTGTALYGYTF. In nucleotides, the CDR3 is TGCAATGTTAGAACCGGGACCGCACTCTATGGCTACACCTTC. V and J are TRBV20-1 and TRBJ1-2; TRBD1 is a possible D gene (5 bases). Germline-derived CDR1 and CDR2 are DFQATT and SNEGSKA (reference sequence). This CDR3 is built from 14 residues.